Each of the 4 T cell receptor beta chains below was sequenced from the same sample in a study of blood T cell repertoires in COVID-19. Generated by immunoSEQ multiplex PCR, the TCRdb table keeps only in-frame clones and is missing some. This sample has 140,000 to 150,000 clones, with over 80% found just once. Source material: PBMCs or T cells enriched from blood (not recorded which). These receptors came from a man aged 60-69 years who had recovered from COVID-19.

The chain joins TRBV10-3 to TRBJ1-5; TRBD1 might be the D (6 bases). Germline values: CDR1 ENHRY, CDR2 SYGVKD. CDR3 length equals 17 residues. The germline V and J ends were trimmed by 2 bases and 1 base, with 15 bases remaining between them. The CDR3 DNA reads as TGTGCCATCAGTGAGAGGGGGGAGGGGCTCAGCAATCAGCCCCAGCATTTT. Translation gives CAISERGEGLSNQPQHF.

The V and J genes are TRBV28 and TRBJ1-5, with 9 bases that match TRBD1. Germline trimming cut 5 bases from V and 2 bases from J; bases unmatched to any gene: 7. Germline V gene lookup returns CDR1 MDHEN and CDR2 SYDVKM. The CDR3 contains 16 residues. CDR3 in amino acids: CASSIKQGAGNQPQHF. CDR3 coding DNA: TGTGCCAGCAGTATCAAACAGGGGGCGGGCAATCAGCCCCAGCATTTT.

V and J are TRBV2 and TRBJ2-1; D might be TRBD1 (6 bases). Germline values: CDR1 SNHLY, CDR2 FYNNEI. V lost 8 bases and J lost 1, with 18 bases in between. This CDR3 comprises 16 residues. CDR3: CASFASRTASYNEQFF. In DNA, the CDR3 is TGTGCCAGCTTTGCGTCAAGGACAGCATCCTACAATGAGCAGTTCTTC.

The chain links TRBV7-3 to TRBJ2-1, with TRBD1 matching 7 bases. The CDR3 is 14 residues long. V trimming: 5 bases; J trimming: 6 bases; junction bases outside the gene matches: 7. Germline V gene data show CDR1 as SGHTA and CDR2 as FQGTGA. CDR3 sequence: CASSPTGLGNEQFF. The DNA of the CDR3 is TGTGCCAGCAGCCCGACAGGGTTGGGCAATGAGCAGTTCTTC. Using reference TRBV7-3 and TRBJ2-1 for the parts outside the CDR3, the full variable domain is GAGVSQTPSNKVTEKGKYVELRCDPISGHTALYWYRQSLGQGPEFLIYFQGTGAADDSGLPNDRFFAVRPEGSVSTLKIQRTERGDSAVYLCASSPTGLGNEQFFGPGTRLTVL.